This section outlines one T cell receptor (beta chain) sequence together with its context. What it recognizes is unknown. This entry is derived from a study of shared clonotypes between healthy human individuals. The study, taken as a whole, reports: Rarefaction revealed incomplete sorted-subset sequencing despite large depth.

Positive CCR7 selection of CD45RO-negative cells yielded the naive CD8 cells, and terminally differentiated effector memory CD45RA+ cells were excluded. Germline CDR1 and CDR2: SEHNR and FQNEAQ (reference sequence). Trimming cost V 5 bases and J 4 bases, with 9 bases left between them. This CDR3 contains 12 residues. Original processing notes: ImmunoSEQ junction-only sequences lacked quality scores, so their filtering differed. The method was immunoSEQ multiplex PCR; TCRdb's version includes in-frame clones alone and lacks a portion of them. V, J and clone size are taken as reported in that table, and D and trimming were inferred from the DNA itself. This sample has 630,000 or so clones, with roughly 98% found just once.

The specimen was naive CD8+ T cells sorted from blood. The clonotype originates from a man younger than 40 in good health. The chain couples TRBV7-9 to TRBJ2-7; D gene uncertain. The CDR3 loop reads CASSHIRYEQYF. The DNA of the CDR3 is TGTGCCAGCAGCCATATCCGATACGAGCAGTACTTC. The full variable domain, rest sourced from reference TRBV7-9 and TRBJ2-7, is DTGVSQNPRHKITKRGQNVTFRCDPISEHNRLYWYRQTLGQGPEFLTYFQNEAQLEKSRLLSDRFSAERPKGSFSTLEIQRTEQGDSAMYLCASSHIRYEQYFGPGTRLTVT.